This TCR beta chain appears in the sequencing data of a study of PD-1 blockade in mismatch repair-deficient tumors. On the study more broadly: Enrolled about 2013-2017, patients had progressing, pretreated mismatch repair-deficient cancers of about a dozen types. Study findings and constraints: Tumor-resident clones, often undetectable pretreatment in blood, expanded then contracted after pembrolizumab.

Profiled with immunoSEQ multiplex PCR; TCRdb holds only in-frame clones, not every one. The sample holds roughly 130,000 clones, around nine tenths seen once. PCR or immunohistochemistry showed mismatch repair deficiency in every enrolled patient. TCRs were sequenced from a few patients responding to pembrolizumab. On this clone: What it binds is unknown.

Trimming cost V 2 bases and J 11 bases, with 16 bases left between them. CDR1 SGHNT and CDR2 YYREEE come from the germline V gene (reference sequence). CDR3 length equals 13 residues. The V call is TRBV5-4, the J call TRBJ1-2; weak D call: TRBD1 (5 bases). This clonotype originated in an adult with mismatch repair-deficient cancer. Here the sequenced sample was peripheral blood, taken just over 70 weeks after starting pembrolizumab. CDR3 nucleotide sequence: TGTGCCAGCAGCTTCGACCGGGAGGGGCCTTACACCTTC. Its protein product is CASSFDREGPYTF. Full variable domain (rest looked up from reference TRBV5-4 and TRBJ1-2): ETGVTQSPTHLIKTRGQQVTLRCSSQSGHNTVSWYQQALGQGPQFIFQYYREEENGRGNFPPRFSGLQFPNYSSELNVNALELDDSALYLCASSFDREGPYTFGSGTRLTVV.